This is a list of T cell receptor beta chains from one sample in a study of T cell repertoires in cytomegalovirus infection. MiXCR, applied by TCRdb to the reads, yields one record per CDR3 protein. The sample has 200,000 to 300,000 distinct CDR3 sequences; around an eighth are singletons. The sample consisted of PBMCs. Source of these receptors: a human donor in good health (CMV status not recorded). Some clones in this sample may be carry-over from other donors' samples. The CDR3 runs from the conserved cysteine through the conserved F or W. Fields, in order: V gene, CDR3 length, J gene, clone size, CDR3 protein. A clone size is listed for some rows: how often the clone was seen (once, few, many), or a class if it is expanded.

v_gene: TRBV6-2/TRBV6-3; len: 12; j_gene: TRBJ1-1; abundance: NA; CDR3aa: CASRKGNRLAFF
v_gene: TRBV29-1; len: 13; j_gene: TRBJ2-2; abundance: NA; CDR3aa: CSVGVGNAGELFF
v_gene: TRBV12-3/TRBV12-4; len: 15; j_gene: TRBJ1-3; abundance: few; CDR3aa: CASSSGTWPGNTIYF
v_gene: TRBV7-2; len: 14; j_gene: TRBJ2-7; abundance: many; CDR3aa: CASSLEWTSNEQYF
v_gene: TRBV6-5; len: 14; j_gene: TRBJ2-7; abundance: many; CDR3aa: CASSPGRLLSEQYF
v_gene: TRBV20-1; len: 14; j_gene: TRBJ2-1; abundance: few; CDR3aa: CSATLAGGPNEQFF
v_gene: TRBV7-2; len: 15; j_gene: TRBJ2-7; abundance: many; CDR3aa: CASSLGGQGFYEQYF
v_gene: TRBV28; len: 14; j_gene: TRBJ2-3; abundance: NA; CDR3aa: CASSIPDDTDTQYF
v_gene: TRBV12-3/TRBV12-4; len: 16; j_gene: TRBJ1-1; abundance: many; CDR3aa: CASSLGRGLPNTEAFF
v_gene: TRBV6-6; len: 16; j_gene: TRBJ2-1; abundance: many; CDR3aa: CASSYEGKSSYNEQFF
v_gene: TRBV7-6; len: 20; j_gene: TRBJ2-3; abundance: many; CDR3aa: CASSLAIKGAGGRRMNTQYF
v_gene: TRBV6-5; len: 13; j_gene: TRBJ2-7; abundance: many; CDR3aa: CASSYGTFYEQYF
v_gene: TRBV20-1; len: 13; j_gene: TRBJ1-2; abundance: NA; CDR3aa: CSASVGVSYGYTF
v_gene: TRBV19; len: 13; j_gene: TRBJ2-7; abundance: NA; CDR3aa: CASSTQGAGEQYF
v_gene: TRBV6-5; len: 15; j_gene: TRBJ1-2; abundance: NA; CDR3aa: CASSYSQTSSYGYTF
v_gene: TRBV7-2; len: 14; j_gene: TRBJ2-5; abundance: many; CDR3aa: CASSPGQGMETQYF
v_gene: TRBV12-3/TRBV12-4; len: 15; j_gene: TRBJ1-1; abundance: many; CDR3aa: CASSLGRDLNTEAFF
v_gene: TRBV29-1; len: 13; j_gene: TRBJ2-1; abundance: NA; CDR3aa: CSVERVSADEQFF
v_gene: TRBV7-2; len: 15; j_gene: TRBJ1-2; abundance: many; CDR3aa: CASSSPQGSYYGYTF
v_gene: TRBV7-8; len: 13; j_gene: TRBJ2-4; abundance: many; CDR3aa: CASSLDAQSIQYF
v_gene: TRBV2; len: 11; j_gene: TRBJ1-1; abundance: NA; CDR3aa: CARGANTEAFF
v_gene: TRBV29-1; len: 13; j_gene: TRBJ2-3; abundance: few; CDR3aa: CSVDWDSPDTQYF
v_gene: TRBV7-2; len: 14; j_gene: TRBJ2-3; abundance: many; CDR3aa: CASSLRGGGNTQYF
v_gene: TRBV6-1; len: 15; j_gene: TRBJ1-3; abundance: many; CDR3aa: CASSRRQGGGNTIYF
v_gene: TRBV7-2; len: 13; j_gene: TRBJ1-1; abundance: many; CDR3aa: CASSRIMNTEAFF
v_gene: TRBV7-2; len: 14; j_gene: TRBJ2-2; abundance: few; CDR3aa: CASNPGHANPELFF
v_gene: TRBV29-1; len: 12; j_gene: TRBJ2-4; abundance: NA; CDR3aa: CSVEEYQNIQYF
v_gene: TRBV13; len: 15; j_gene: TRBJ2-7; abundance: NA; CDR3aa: CASSPGLVGNYEQYF
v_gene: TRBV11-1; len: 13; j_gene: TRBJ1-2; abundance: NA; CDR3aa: CASSSGYPYGYTF
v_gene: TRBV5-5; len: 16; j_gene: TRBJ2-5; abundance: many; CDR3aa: CASSSPGQGAQETQYF
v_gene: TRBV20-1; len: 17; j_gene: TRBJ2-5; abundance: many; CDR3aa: CSADRLVGVRAQETQYF
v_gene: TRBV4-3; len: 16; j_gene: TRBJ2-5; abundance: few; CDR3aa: CASSHSLAGPQETQYF
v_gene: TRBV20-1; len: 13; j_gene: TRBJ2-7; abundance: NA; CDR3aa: CSVIAGGGYEQYF
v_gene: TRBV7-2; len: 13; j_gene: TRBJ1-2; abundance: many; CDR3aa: CASQGQGIDGYTF
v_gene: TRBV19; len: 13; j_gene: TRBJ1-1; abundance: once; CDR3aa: CASSIEQNTEAFF
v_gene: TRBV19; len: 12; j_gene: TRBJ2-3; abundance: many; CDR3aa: CASTQVQDTQYF
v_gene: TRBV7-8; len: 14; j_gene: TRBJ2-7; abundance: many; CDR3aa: CASSPRRQTYEQYF
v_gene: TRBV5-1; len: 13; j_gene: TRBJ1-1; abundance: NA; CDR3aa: CASGRQGYPEAFF
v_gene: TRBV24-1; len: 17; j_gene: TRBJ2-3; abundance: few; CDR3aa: CATSDLISAGGTDTQYF
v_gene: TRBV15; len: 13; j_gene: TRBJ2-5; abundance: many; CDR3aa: CATSRGQQETQYF
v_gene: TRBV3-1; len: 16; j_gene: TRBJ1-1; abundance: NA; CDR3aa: CASSQDRGGLNTEAFF
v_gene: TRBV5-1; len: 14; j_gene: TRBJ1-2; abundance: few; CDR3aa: CASSLGSGPYGYTF
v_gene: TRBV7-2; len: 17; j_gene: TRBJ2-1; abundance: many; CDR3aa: CASSLGLAGGGGNEQFF
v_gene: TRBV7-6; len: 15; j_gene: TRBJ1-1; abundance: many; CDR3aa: CASSLVTVNRGEAFF
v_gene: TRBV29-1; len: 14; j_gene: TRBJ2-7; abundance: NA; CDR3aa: CSAARAGATYEQYF
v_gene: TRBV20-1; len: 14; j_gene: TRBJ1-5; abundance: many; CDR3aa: CSARRDSSSQPQHF
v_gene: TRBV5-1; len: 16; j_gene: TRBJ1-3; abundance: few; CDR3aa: CASSITGDASGNTIYF
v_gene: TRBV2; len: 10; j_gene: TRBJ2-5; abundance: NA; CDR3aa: CASKAETQYF
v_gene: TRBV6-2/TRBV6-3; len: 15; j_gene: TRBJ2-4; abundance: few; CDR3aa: CASRGQRQENYIQYF
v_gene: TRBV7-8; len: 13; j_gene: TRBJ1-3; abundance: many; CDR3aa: CASSPRLGNTIYF
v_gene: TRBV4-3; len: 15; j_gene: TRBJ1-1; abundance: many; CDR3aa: CASSQDMGISAEAFF
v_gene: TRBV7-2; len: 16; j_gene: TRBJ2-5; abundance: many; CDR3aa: CASSPPRAGGGETQYF
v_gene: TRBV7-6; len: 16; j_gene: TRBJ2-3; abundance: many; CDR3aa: CASSSGQASSTDTQYF
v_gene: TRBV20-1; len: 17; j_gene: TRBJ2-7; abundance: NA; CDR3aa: CSARAPRAGGPVPEQYF
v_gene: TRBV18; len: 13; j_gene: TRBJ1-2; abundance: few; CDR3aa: CASSQDVNYGYTF
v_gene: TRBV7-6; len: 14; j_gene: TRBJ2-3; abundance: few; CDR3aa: CASSSGTTTDTQYF
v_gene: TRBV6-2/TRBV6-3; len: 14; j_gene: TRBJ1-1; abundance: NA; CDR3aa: CASSYGGSGTEAFF
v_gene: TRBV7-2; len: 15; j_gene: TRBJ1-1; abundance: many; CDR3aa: CASSSRLGRDTEAFF
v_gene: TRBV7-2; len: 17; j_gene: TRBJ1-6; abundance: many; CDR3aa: CASSLVPSHSYNSPLHF